Shown below are 30 T cell receptor beta chains from a single sample sequenced in a study of cytomegalovirus exposure and HLA in healthy donors. Researchers ran the PCR with 60 Vbeta and 13 Jbeta primers. Using immunoSEQ multiplex PCR, the repertoire was profiled, and TCRdb retains in-frame clones only, with some absent. The data show about 160,000 clones, approximately 81% seen once. Sample: PBMCs. Receptor source: a female donor in good health and CMV-seronegative.

This chain uses TRBV4-2 with TRBJ2-5, with a possible D match to TRBD1 (5 bases). CDR3 length: 14 residues. Looked up from germline, CDR1 is LGHNA and CDR2 is YNFKEQ. Between the trimmed V and J ends, which lost 4 bases and 4 bases, there was a span of 13 bases. The CDR3 nucleotides read TGTGCCAGCAGCCGCTCGGACACTGGAGAGACCCAGTACTTC. It encodes CASSRSDTGETQYF.

The rearrangement uses TRBV11-2 and TRBJ2-7; 12 bases match TRBD2. The CDR3 has 19 amino acids. The V gene's germline CDR1 is SGHAT and CDR2 FQNNGV. V lost 6 bases to trimming and J lost 1 base; unmatched junction nucleotides: 16. The DNA for the CDR3 is TGTGCCAGCAGTACAGTTACCGGGCTAGCGGGAGGGGGGTCCTACGAGCAGTACTTC. It specifies CASSTVTGLAGGGSYEQYF.

The CDR3: CASSRMAVQGASYEQYF. In DNA form, the CDR3 reads TGTGCCAGCAGCCGAATGGCGGTCCAGGGGGCGTCCTACGAGCAGTACTTC. The V and J genes are TRBV5-6 and TRBJ2-7; 8 bases fit TRBD1. The CDR3 extends over 17 amino acids. Looked up from germline, CDR1 is SGHDT and CDR2 is YYEEEE. V was clipped by 4 bases and J by 1 base; unmatched bases: 13. Combining the CDR3 with reference TRBV5-6 and TRBJ2-7 gives the whole variable domain DAGVTQSPTHLIKTRGQQVTLRCSPKSGHDTVSWYQQALGQGPQFIFQYYEEEERQRGNFPDRFSGHQFPNYSSELNVNALLLGDSALYLCASSRMAVQGASYEQYFGPGTRLTVT.

V gene TRBV6-1 combines with J gene TRBJ1-2; 9 bases map to TRBD1. The germline gives CDR1 MNHNS, CDR2 SASEGT. Trimming at V came to 6 bases and at J to 5 bases, leaving 7 bases not matched to a gene. CDR3 length: 14 amino acids. DNA for the CDR3: TGTGCCAGCAGGTCTACAGGGGGCGGATATGGCTACACCTTC. Its protein product is CASRSTGGGYGYTF.

In this sample, this clone turned up a few times. The V gene is TRBV28, the J gene TRBJ2-7; 11 bases agree with TRBD2. V shed 10 bases and J 6 bases; nucleotides not matched to a gene: 8. The CDR3 is 13 amino acids. The V gene's germline CDR1 is MDHEN and CDR2 SYDVKM. The CDR3 DNA is TGTGCCACCCTACTAGCGGGAGTTCGCGAGCAGTACTTC. It translates to CATLLAGVREQYF.

This chain uses TRBV9 with TRBJ1-1; 9 bases map to TRBD1. Germline CDR1 and CDR2: SGDLS and YYNGEE. The CDR3 totals 14 residues. Trimming removed 0 bases from V and 5 bases from J; junction bases left unmatched: 2. The CDR3 DNA reads TGTGCCAGCAGCGTAGATGGACAGGGGACTGAAGCTTTCTTT. It is translated as CASSVDGQGTEAFF.

The V and J genes are TRBV6-5 and TRBJ2-1; D gene uncertain. The CDR3 covers 13 residues. The germline V and J ends were trimmed by 1 base and 7 bases, with 8 bases remaining between them. Germline CDR1 MNHEY, CDR2 SVGAGI. CDR3 DNA: TGTGCCAGCAGTTACTTGTCGGGTAATGAGCAGTTCTTC. This gives the protein CASSYLSGNEQFF.

The V call is TRBV4-2, the J call TRBJ2-1, with unresolved D. CDR3 length equals 14 residues. Germline V CDR1 and CDR2: LGHNA, YNFKEQ. The ends were cut back, 1 base at V and 6 bases at J, with 10 bases in the middle. CDR3 sequence reads: CASSQGATLNEQFF. In nucleotides, the CDR3 is TGTGCCAGCAGCCAAGGCGCGACTCTCAATGAGCAGTTCTTC.

The chain is built from TRBV30 and TRBJ2-5; perhaps TRBD2 as D (5 bases). V was trimmed by 0 bases and J by 11 bases, leaving 19 bases between them. There are 14 residues in the CDR3. The germline CDR1 and CDR2 sequences are GTSNPN and SVGIG (reference sequence). CDR3 sequence reads: CAWSVPWLAGEQYF. As DNA, the CDR3 is TGTGCCTGGAGTGTCCCGTGGCTAGCCGGGGAGCAGTACTTC.

This rearrangement joins TRBV28 to TRBJ2-1, with 13 bases lining up with TRBD2. This CDR3 spans 15 amino acids. J was trimmed by 10 bases and V by 1 base; bases with no gene match: 4. Germline V gene lookup returns CDR1 MDHEN and CDR2 SYDVKM. This CDR3 is CASSLSTSGRGEQFF. DNA for the CDR3: TGTGCCAGCAGTTTATCCACTAGCGGGAGGGGAGAGCAGTTCTTC.

In this sample, this clone turned up a few times. The V gene is TRBV5-1, the J gene TRBJ2-7; 9 bases agree with TRBD1. CDR3 length equals 15 residues. Germline-derived CDR1 and CDR2 are SGHRS and YFSETQ. V dropped 0 bases and J dropped 5; count of bases not matched to a gene: 6. The DNA of the CDR3 is TGCGCCAGCAGCTTGGAATACAGGGGGCTCGACGAGCAGTACTTC. The encoded protein is CASSLEYRGLDEQYF.

The chain carries TRBV29-1 and TRBJ1-2, with 8 bases lining up with TRBD1. The V gene end was trimmed by 6 bases and the J gene end by 8 bases; junction bases not matched to a gene: 17. CDR1 and CDR2 from the germline V gene are SQVTM and ANQGSEA. This CDR3 comprises 15 residues. This CDR3 reads CSVAGQGPLSDGYTF. The CDR3 nucleotides read TGCAGCGTCGCCGGACAGGGTCCCCTTTCGGACGGCTACACCTTC.

J is TRBJ2-2 and V is TRBV7-2, with 8 bases matching TRBD1. The CDR3 has 15 amino acids. From germline, CDR1 is SGHTA and CDR2 FQGNSA. The V and J ends lost 7 bases and 3 bases, in that order; junction bases with no gene match: 7. The CDR3: CASTGQERYTGELFF. The CDR3 nucleotides are TGTGCCAGCACGGGACAGGAGCGTTACACCGGGGAGCTGTTTTTT.

The chain employs TRBV2 and TRBJ2-1, with D possibly TRBD2 on 6 matching bases. Germline V CDR1 and CDR2: SNHLY, FYNNEI. CDR3 length equals 11 residues. V lost 6 bases, J lost 9 bases, and 9 bases lay in between. The CDR3 DNA reads TGTGCCAGCAGGCAGGGAGGTGAGCAGTTCTTC. Protein product: CASRQGGEQFF. The full variable domain, completed using reference TRBV2 and TRBJ2-1, is EPEVTQTPSHQVTQMGQEVILRCVPISNHLYFYWYRQILGQKVEFLVSFYNNEISEKSEIFDDQFSVERPDGSNFTLKIRSTKLEDSAMYFCASRQGGEQFFGPGTRLTVL.

The chain carries TRBV30 and TRBJ1-3; D perhaps matches TRBD1 (6 bases). Per germline, CDR1 GTSNPN and CDR2 SVGIG (reference sequence). V was pared by 3 bases and J by 4 bases, with 10 bases between. The CDR3 is made up of 13 amino acids. The chain's CDR3 is CAWRYRAGNTIYF. As DNA, the CDR3 is TGTGCCTGGAGATACAGGGCCGGAAACACCATATATTTT. The full variable domain, in which reference TRBV30 and TRBJ1-3 provide the parts outside the CDR3, is SQTIHQWPATLVQPVGSPLSLECTVEGTSNPNLYWYRQAAGRGLQLLFYSVGIGQISSEVPQNLSASRPQDRQFILSSKKLLLSDSGFYLCAWRYRAGNTIYFGEGSWLTVV.

This clone was recorded a few times. The chain combines TRBV7-3 with TRBJ2-1; possible D gene TRBD2, 6 bases. The CDR3 has 15 residues. Trimming removed 5 bases from V and 7 bases from J, with 18 bases in between. The germline V gene encodes CDR1 SGHTA and CDR2 FQGTGA. CDR3 in amino acids: CASSQSPGVGNEQFF. The CDR3 nucleotides read TGTGCCAGCAGCCAAAGCCCGGGGGTTGGGAATGAGCAGTTCTTC.

The gene calls are TRBV5-4 and TRBJ2-3, with TRBD2 matching over 7 bases. The CDR3 is made up of 16 amino acids. J was trimmed by 2 bases and V by 1 base; bases with no gene match: 7. The germline V gene has CDR1 SGHNT and CDR2 YYREEE (reference sequence). CDR3 DNA: TGTGCCAGCAGCTTGTTGGGGGGAGGGCCCACAGATACGCAGTATTTT. Translating gives CASSLLGGGPTDTQYF.

The rearrangement joins TRBV5-1 to TRBJ2-7; 9 nucleotides match TRBD1. Germline V gene lookup returns CDR1 SGHRS and CDR2 YFSETQ. The CDR3 has 17 residues. J lost 6 bases, V lost 0 bases, and 13 bases had no gene match. CDR3 loop: CASSLAARRDRASEQYF. The CDR3 DNA reads TGCGCCAGCAGCTTGGCCGCCAGGAGGGACAGGGCTTCCGAGCAGTACTTC.

This sequence joins TRBV5-8 and TRBJ1-2, with 7 positions matching TRBD1. Trimming took 4 bases from V and 4 from J; bases not matched to a gene: 10. This CDR3 is built from 15 residues. Germline V gene sequence: CDR1 SGHTS, CDR2 YDEGEE. For the CDR3, the DNA is TGTGCCAGCAGCAAACAGGGGCCCTTCACCTATGGCTACACCTTC. It is translated as CASSKQGPFTYGYTF.

The chain employs TRBV9 and TRBJ1-3; D might be TRBD1 (6 bases). The V end lost 3 bases, the J end lost 0 bases, and 16 bases lay between the germline ends. CDR1 is SGDLS and CDR2 is YYNGEE in the germline V gene. The CDR3 loop spans 17 amino acids. Written as DNA, the CDR3 is TGTGCCAGCAGCGCCAGACAGGTCCTCACCTCTGGAAACACCATATATTTT. The encoded protein is CASSARQVLTSGNTIYF.

The chain joins TRBV5-1 to TRBJ2-6, with TRBD2 as a possible D gene (6 bases). Deletions cut 4 bases from V and 4 bases from J, with 12 bases between. Germline loops: CDR1 SGHRS, CDR2 YFSETQ. CDR3 size: 15 residues. CDR3 amino acids: CASSGGNLGANVLTF. The CDR3, as DNA: TGCGCCAGCAGCGGAGGGAATTTGGGGGCCAACGTCCTGACTTTC.

This clone was detected a few times. This chain links TRBV19 with TRBJ1-2, with D possibly matching TRBD1 (6 bases). CDR3 size: 13 residues. Between the trimmed V and J ends, which lost 7 bases and 8 bases, there was a span of 17 bases. Germline V gene data show CDR1 as LNHDA and CDR2 as SQIVND (reference sequence). CDR3 bases: TGTGCCAGTAAACCCGTCTGGGGGCGAGGCTACACCTTC. This encodes CASKPVWGRGYTF.

The chain recombines TRBV6-5 with TRBJ1-1; no firm D call. The CDR3 is made up of 16 amino acids. With 0 bases removed from V and 3 bases from J, the gap between germline ends came to 14 bases. Looked up from germline, CDR1 is MNHEY and CDR2 is SVGAGI. The CDR3 bases are TGTGCCAGCAGTTACTCGTCAGTGTTGCGGGACACTGAAGCTTTCTTT. This sequence encodes CASSYSSVLRDTEAFF.

This clone was counted only a few times. The chain links TRBV19 to TRBJ2-1; D perhaps matches TRBD1 (5 bases). V lost 3 bases and J lost 9, with 12 bases in between. The germline CDR1 and CDR2 sequences are LNHDA and SQIVND (reference sequence). The CDR3 is 13 residues long. In nucleotides, the CDR3 is TGTGCCAGTAGTATCCAGGGAATGGTTGAGCAGTTCTTC. This translates into CASSIQGMVEQFF.

This clone came up a few times. The CDR3 loop reads CASSQDGRKTGELFF. DNA of the CDR3: TGCGCCAGCAGCCAAGATGGGCGAAAAACCGGGGAGCTGTTTTTT. The V gene is TRBV4-3, the J gene TRBJ2-2; D is undetermined. This CDR3 spans 15 amino acids. The germline CDR1 and CDR2 sequences are LGHNA and YSLEER. V gave up 0 bases and J gave up 5 bases, with 10 bases separating them.

This clone appeared a single time. J is TRBJ2-3 and V is TRBV12-5; tentative D call: TRBD1 (6 bases). The CDR3 runs 12 residues. The V gene's germline CDR1 is LGHNT and CDR2 FRNRAP. V was pared by 6 bases and J by 4 bases, with 8 bases between. CDR3 sequence reads: CASGQGPDTQYF. The DNA for the CDR3 is TGTGCTAGTGGACAGGGCCCAGATACGCAGTATTTT.

This chain links TRBV7-2 with TRBJ1-5; D is perhaps TRBD1 (6 bases). Germline V gene sequence: CDR1 SGHTA, CDR2 FQGNSA. Trimming left V 1 base short and J 5 bases short, with 12 bases between. This CDR3 is built from 15 residues. The chain's CDR3 is CASSLGGDRHQPQHF. In DNA form, the CDR3 reads TGTGCCAGCAGCTTAGGAGGCGACAGGCATCAGCCCCAGCATTTT.

Concerning this clone itself: Other DNA sequences of this sample code for an identical CDR3. The chain couples TRBV9 to TRBJ2-6; a possible D gene is TRBD1 (6 bases). Germline loops: CDR1 SGDLS, CDR2 YYNGEE. The CDR3 has 15 amino acids. Between the trimmed V and J ends, which lost 3 bases and 4 bases, there was a span of 11 bases. For the CDR3, the DNA is TGTGCCAGCAGCGACCACAGGGCCGGGGCCAACGTCCTGACTTTC. Translation: CASSDHRAGANVLTF. Using reference TRBV9 and TRBJ2-6 for the parts outside the CDR3, the full variable domain is DSGVTQTPKHLITATGQRVTLRCSPRSGDLSVYWYQQSLDQGLQFLIQYYNGEERAKGNILERFSAQQFPDLHSELNLSSLELGDSALYFCASSDHRAGANVLTFGAGSRLTVL.

This clone was detected only a few times. This chain uses TRBV29-1 with TRBJ2-1; 7 bases map to TRBD2. J lost 3 bases, V lost 6 bases, and 8 bases had no gene match. There are 14 residues in the CDR3. The germline V gene has CDR1 SQVTM and CDR2 ANQGSEA. This CDR3 is CSVSPSGDYNEQFF. Written as DNA, the CDR3 is TGCAGCGTCTCCCCGAGCGGGGACTACAATGAGCAGTTCTTC.

The chain combines TRBV11-2 with TRBJ2-1; TRBD2 matches 10 bases. Germline V CDR1 and CDR2: SGHAT, FQNNGV. The V segment lost 3 bases and the J segment 10 bases; nucleotides outside the gene matches: 3. This CDR3 region has 13 residues. The CDR3 sequence is CASSLGLAKEQFF. The CDR3 coding sequence is TGTGCCAGCAGCTTGGGACTAGCGAAAGAGCAGTTCTTC.